Sequencing of this T cell receptor beta chain was carried out in a study of radiotherapy plus CTLA-4 blockade in lung cancer. In the study overall: Of all patients, around 20% responded objectively and 31% showed disease control. The study's findings and limits: Some TCR clones had been derived from tumors. These clones expanded in peripheral blood after radiotherapy plus ipilimumab. Early blood T cell clone changes and increased post-radiation serum interferon-beta were reportedly the strongest response predictors.

The protocol was immunoSEQ multiplex PCR, while the TCRdb copy is restricted to in-frame clones and leaves out a portion. The sample has some 110,000 clones; about 87% are singletons. This clone was recorded once. Its antigen is not identified. The material was peripheral blood, obtained from a patient treated with radiotherapy plus ipilimumab. The TCR comes from a human donor with non-small cell lung cancer that progressed on radiotherapy plus ipilimumab.

CDR3 sequence reads: CASSLEGRDTEAFF. The DNA for the CDR3 is TGTGCCAGCAGCTTAGAGGGGAGGGACACTGAAGCTTTCTTT. The V gene is TRBV7-8, the J gene TRBJ1-1, with D tentatively TRBD1 (5 bases). Between the trimmed V and J ends, which lost 1 base and 3 bases, there was a span of 9 bases. Germline V CDR1 and CDR2: SGHVS, FQNEAQ. This CDR3 comprises 14 residues.